This is a list of T cell receptor beta chains from one sample in a study of blood T cell repertoires in COVID-19. The protocol was immunoSEQ multiplex PCR, while the TCRdb copy is restricted to in-frame clones and leaves out a portion. The repertoire holds about 300,000 clones, around nine tenths seen once, with around 5.9% in the top ten. The sample taken for sequencing was PBMCs or T cells enriched from blood (not recorded which). These TCRs come from a woman in her twenties or thirties who had recovered from COVID-19. The CDR3 runs from the conserved cysteine through the conserved F or W. A D gene is named only where the DNA matches it firmly. Clone sizes are given selectively: once, few, many, or a class where the clone is expanded.

V gene	J gene	D gene	clone size	CDR3 DNA	CDR3 protein
TRBV7-2	TRBJ2-5	NA	NA	TGTGCCAGCAGCTTAGGGGCCAGCCAAGAGACCCAGTACTTC	CASSLGASQETQYF
TRBV5-5	TRBJ1-1	TRBD1	NA	TGTGCCAGCAGCTTGATACGGACAGGGGTCACTGAAGCTTTCTTT	CASSLIRTGVTEAFF
TRBV6-5	TRBJ1-2	TRBD1	NA	TGTGCCAGCAGTCCCGGGACAGGGTCCGGCTACACCTTC	CASSPGTGSGYTF
TRBV7-6	TRBJ2-7	NA	NA	TGTGCCAGCAGCTTAGGGAGTACCTACGAGCAGTACTTC	CASSLGSTYEQYF
TRBV11-2	TRBJ1-3	NA	NA	TGTGCCAGCGGGGGCAGGACTGGAAACACCATATATTTT	CASGGRTGNTIYF
TRBV7-2	TRBJ2-7	TRBD2	NA	TGTGCCAGCAGCATAATAGCGGGGGGAACCCGTGGGTACGAGCAGTACTTC	CASSIIAGGTRGYEQYF
TRBV10-1	TRBJ2-2	NA	NA	TGCGCCAGCAGTGAACAGGGCAACACCGGGGAGCTGTTTTTT	CASSEQGNTGELFF
TRBV5-6	TRBJ1-1	TRBD1	NA	TGTGCCAGCAGCTTTAGGCAGGGGGCTCGTATCACTGAAGCTTTCTTT	CASSFRQGARITEAFF
TRBV6-5	TRBJ2-3	TRBD2	NA	TGTGCCAGCAGTTCCCTTCTAGCGGGGAGCACAGATACGCAGTATTTT	CASSSLLAGSTDTQYF
TRBV7-9	TRBJ1-1	NA	NA	TGTGCCAGCAGCTTAGGGTCCTGGCTTGAGGACACTGAAGCTTTCTTT	CASSLGSWLEDTEAFF
TRBV4-3	TRBJ1-2	TRBD1	NA	TGCGCCAGCAGCCGGAGGACAGGCGGGGGCTACACCTTC	CASSRRTGGGYTF
TRBV9	TRBJ2-5	NA	NA	TGTGCCAGCAGCGTAGTGGGACAAAAAGAGACCCAGTACTTC	CASSVVGQKETQYF
TRBV5-8	TRBJ2-7	NA	many	TGTGCCAGCAGCTACTCCGGGGCCTACGAGCAGTACTTC	CASSYSGAYEQYF
TRBV18	TRBJ1-1	NA	NA	TGTGCCAGCTCACAGAACAGGGAAACCAATGAAGCTTTCTTT	CASSQNRETNEAFF
TRBV25-1	TRBJ1-2	NA	NA	TGTGCCAGCAGGGAGACGGGCGGGGGCTACACCTTC	CASRETGGGYTF
TRBV30	TRBJ1-5	TRBD1	NA	TGTGCCTGGAACAAAAGGGGACAGTACAATCAGCCCCAGCATTTT	CAWNKRGQYNQPQHF
TRBV19	TRBJ1-2	NA	NA	TGTGCCATAAGTAACAGGGCGGGCTATGGCTACACCTTC	CAISNRAGYGYTF
TRBV3-1/TRBV3-2	TRBJ2-3	TRBD1	NA	TGTGCCAGCAGCCACCGGACAGGGGGCGTCGCGGATACGCAGTATTTT	CASSHRTGGVADTQYF
TRBV10-1	TRBJ1-1	NA	NA	TGCGCCAGCAGTTCTCGGGGGGGGTCGAGTGAAGCTTTCTTT	CASSSRGGSSEAFF
TRBV3-1/TRBV3-2	TRBJ1-5	NA	NA	TGTGCCAGCAGCCAAGGGTCCGGGAGGCGATCTCAGCCCCAGCATTTT	CASSQGSGRRSQPQHF
TRBV10-2	TRBJ1-2	NA	few	TGCGCCAGCAGTGAGGCGAACTATGGCTACACCTTC	CASSEANYGYTF
TRBV7-9	TRBJ1-6	TRBD1	NA	TGTGCCAGCAGCTTATCGTCCAGGGGGCTGGGCTATAATTCACCCCTCCACTTT	CASSLSSRGLGYNSPLHF
TRBV18	TRBJ1-1	TRBD1	NA	TGTGCCAGCTCTACGGGACAGGGGAACACTGAAGCTTTCTTT	CASSTGQGNTEAFF
TRBV5-1	TRBJ1-1	TRBD1	NA	TGCGCCAGCAGCCCGCGGACAGGGGGTTTGGCTGAAGCTTTCTTT	CASSPRTGGLAEAFF
TRBV9	TRBJ2-3	TRBD2	NA	TGTGCCAGCAGCGTAGCTGGAGCGGGGGATACAGATACGCAGTATTTT	CASSVAGAGDTDTQYF
TRBV19	TRBJ1-5	NA	once	TGTGCCAGTAGTCACCTCGGACAGATTAGCAATCAGCCCCAGCATTTT	CASSHLGQISNQPQHF
TRBV5-4	TRBJ1-2	NA	NA	TGTGCCAGCAGCCTAGGGGGAGAGGCGGGCTACACCTTC	CASSLGGEAGYTF
TRBV19	TRBJ1-1	NA	NA	TGTGCCAGTATTATGCCCGGGGGGACTTTAGCTTTCTTT	CASIMPGGTLAFF
TRBV28	TRBJ1-2	TRBD1	few	TGTGCCAGCAGTGACCGGGACAGGGCTGGCTACACCTTC	CASSDRDRAGYTF
TRBV7-9	TRBJ1-1	NA	NA	TGTGCCAGCAGCTGGGGACAATCTGAAGCTTTCTTT	CASSWGQSEAFF
TRBV20-1	TRBJ1-1	NA	NA	TGCAGTGCTAGTTGGGGGAGGGACACTGAAGCTTTCTTT	CSASWGRDTEAFF
TRBV30	TRBJ1-1	TRBD1	NA	TGTGCCTGGACCAGACAGGGTCGGGCTGAAGCTTTCTTT	CAWTRQGRAEAFF
TRBV3-1/TRBV3-2	TRBJ2-1	TRBD1	NA	TGTGCCAGCAGCCAAGATCTAACTTTCGGAACCGCCCGGACAGGGAACAATGAGCAGTTCTTC	CASSQDLTFGTARTGNNEQFF
TRBV18	TRBJ2-3	TRBD1	NA	TGTGCCAGCTCACCGGACAGGGGGCTGGATACGCAGTATTTT	CASSPDRGLDTQYF
TRBV7-9	TRBJ1-4	TRBD1	NA	TGTGCCAGCAGCCCCTACCATGGACAGGGGGCGACCGAAAAACTGTTTTTT	CASSPYHGQGATEKLFF
TRBV29-1	TRBJ2-3	NA	once	TGCAGCGTTGGGGCCGGAGATACGCAGTATTTT	CSVGAGDTQYF
TRBV3-1/TRBV3-2	TRBJ1-2	NA	NA	TGTGCCAGCAGCCAAGATCCCCGTGACTATGGCTACACCTTC	CASSQDPRDYGYTF
TRBV3-1/TRBV3-2	TRBJ1-4	TRBD1	NA	TGTGCCAGCAGCCGACAGGGTTCAACTAATGAAAAACTGTTTTTT	CASSRQGSTNEKLFF
TRBV5-6	TRBJ2-1	TRBD1	few	TGTGCCAGCAGCTTGGTTGGACAGGGGTCCAATGAGCAGTTCTTC	CASSLVGQGSNEQFF
TRBV9	TRBJ2-3	TRBD2	few	TGTGCCAGCAGTTATCCAACCCGGGGGGGCACAGATACGCAGTATTTT	CASSYPTRGGTDTQYF
TRBV5-1	TRBJ1-6	TRBD1	NA	TGCGCCAGCAGCCCGGGACAGATGGTGGGCTCCTATAATTCACCCCTCCACTTT	CASSPGQMVGSYNSPLHF
TRBV27	TRBJ2-7	TRBD1	NA	TGTGCCAGCAGCCCCCGACAGGGGGGGAACTACGAGCAGTACTTC	CASSPRQGGNYEQYF
TRBV11-3	TRBJ2-1	NA	NA	TGTGCCAGCAGCTTTACAGCAGTAACCTCCAATGAGCAGTTCTTC	CASSFTAVTSNEQFF
TRBV24-1	TRBJ1-3	NA	NA	TGTGCCACCACGGGCAGGGTGGTAGAAAACACCATATATTTT	CATTGRVVENTIYF
TRBV19	TRBJ1-5	NA	NA	TGTGCCAGTAGTATAGGCGGCCGGAGCAATCAGCCCCAGCATTTT	CASSIGGRSNQPQHF
TRBV19	TRBJ1-4	NA	NA	TGTGCCAGTAGTATAGTCCCTCCAGGGGAAAAACTGTTTTTT	CASSIVPPGEKLFF
TRBV30	TRBJ2-4	TRBD1	NA	TGTGCCTGGAGTACCCGGACAGGGTGGGTAAACATTCAGTACTTC	CAWSTRTGWVNIQYF
TRBV2	TRBJ2-5	TRBD2	NA	TGTGCCAGCAGTGAATTTAGCGGGGGACCCCAAGAGACCCAGTACTTC	CASSEFSGGPQETQYF
TRBV7-3	TRBJ2-1	TRBD1	NA	TGTGCCAGCAGCTTCGACCGGGACAGTTACAATGAGCAGTTCTTC	CASSFDRDSYNEQFF
TRBV2	TRBJ1-1	TRBD1	NA	TGTGCCAGAAAGACAGGGCGGAACACTGAAGCTTTCTTT	CARKTGRNTEAFF
TRBV9	TRBJ1-4	NA	NA	TGTGCCAGCAGCGTAGACGGTATTAATGAAAAACTGTTTTTT	CASSVDGINEKLFF
TRBV4-3	TRBJ1-1	NA	NA	TGCGCCAGCAGCCAAGATGGGTCCGGGGGGACTGAAGCTTTCTTT	CASSQDGSGGTEAFF
TRBV5-1	TRBJ1-6	NA	NA	TGCGCCAGCAGCTTGGATGCGGGGGGCTCCTATAATTCACCCCTCCACTTT	CASSLDAGGSYNSPLHF
TRBV30	TRBJ2-7	NA	NA	TGTGCCTGGAGTGTCTCAGGGGGGTACGAGCAGTACTTC	CAWSVSGGYEQYF
TRBV20-1	TRBJ2-1	TRBD2	NA	TGCAGTGCTAGTAGGCTAGCGGGGAGGAACAATGAGCAGTTCTTC	CSASRLAGRNNEQFF
TRBV3-1/TRBV3-2	TRBJ1-2	NA	NA	TGTGCCAGCAGCCACTCGTTGGGGGCCGGCGGCTACACCTTC	CASSHSLGAGGYTF